These T cell receptor beta chains were read from a single sample in a study of cytomegalovirus exposure and HLA in healthy donors. Profiled with immunoSEQ multiplex PCR; TCRdb holds only in-frame clones, not every one. Of 150,000 to 200,000 clones in the sample, around 84% were seen once. The material sequenced was PBMCs. These TCRs come from a man younger than 30 in good health and CMV-seronegative. The CDR3 runs from the conserved cysteine through the conserved F or W. A D gene is named only where the DNA matches it firmly. The size entry is marked missing in some rows and otherwise reads once, few, many or a size class.

D	J	V	size	CDR3	DNA
NA	TRBJ1-2	TRBV7-2	NA	CASSFGQGLANYGYTF	TGTGCCAGCAGCTTTGGGCAGGGCCTTGCGAACTATGGCTACACCTTC
TRBD1	TRBJ1-1	TRBV6-5	NA	CASSYSGTGVEAFF	TGTGCCAGCAGTTACTCGGGGACAGGGGTTGAAGCTTTCTTT
NA	TRBJ1-1	TRBV9	few	CASSVDLAANTEAFF	TGTGCCAGCAGCGTAGATTTAGCGGCCAACACTGAAGCTTTCTTT
NA	TRBJ1-2	TRBV27	NA	CASSNQAPYGYTF	TGTGCCTCCAGCAACCAGGCCCCTTATGGCTACACCTTC
NA	TRBJ2-1	TRBV5-6	NA	CASSNYNEQFF	TGTGCCAGCAGCAACTATAATGAGCAGTTCTTC
NA	TRBJ1-1	TRBV9	NA	CASSAKGIPEAFF	TGTGCCAGCAGCGCGAAGGGGATTCCTGAAGCTTTCTTT
TRBD1	TRBJ1-2	TRBV7-9	NA	CASSLAGQGPGYTF	TGTGCCAGCAGCTTAGCGGGACAGGGCCCCGGCTACACCTTC
TRBD1	TRBJ2-3	TRBV5-1	NA	CASSLTGGRDTQYF	TGCGCCAGCAGCCTAACAGGGGGAAGGGATACGCAGTATTTT
NA	TRBJ2-7	TRBV6-5	NA	CASSYSSGAYEQYF	TGTGCCAGCAGTTACTCGTCAGGCGCCTACGAGCAGTACTTC
NA	TRBJ2-7	TRBV9	NA	CASSVGVFTEQYF	TGTGCCAGCAGCGTAGGAGTCTTTACTGAGCAGTACTTC
NA	TRBJ2-3	TRBV10-3	once	CAISEGTPSTDTQYF	TGTGCCATCAGTGAAGGGACACCTAGCACAGATACGCAGTATTTT
NA	TRBJ2-6	TRBV19	NA	CASSIGGAGANVLTF	TGTGCCAGTAGTATAGGGGGCGCTGGGGCCAACGTCCTGACTTTC
TRBD2	TRBJ2-1	TRBV7-9	NA	CASSSGTSGRDYNEQFF	TGTGCCAGCAGCTCCGGGACTAGCGGGAGAGACTACAATGAGCAGTTCTTC
NA	TRBJ2-7	TRBV5-4	NA	CASSQGTSDEQYF	TGTGCCAGCAGCCAGGGGACGTCGGACGAGCAGTACTTC
NA	TRBJ2-3	TRBV11-3	NA	CASSLGRGAGDTQYF	TGTGCCAGCAGCTTAGGACGGGGGGCGGGAGATACGCAGTATTTT
TRBD2	TRBJ2-7	TRBV25-1	once	CASSHRERDYEQYF	TGTGCCAGCTCACACCGGGAGCGGGACTACGAGCAGTACTTC
NA	TRBJ1-3	TRBV28	NA	CASSSREKGNTIYF	TGTGCCAGCAGTTCCCGGGAGAAGGGAAACACCATATATTTT
TRBD1	TRBJ2-4	TRBV7-3	few	CASSTGVENIQYF	TGTGCCAGCAGTACAGGGGTGGAAAACATTCAGTACTTC
TRBD1	TRBJ2-7	TRBV28	NA	CASSSTGVRLYEQYF	TGTGCCAGCAGCTCAACAGGGGTTCGTCTCTACGAGCAGTACTTC
TRBD1	TRBJ2-5	TRBV7-8	NA	CASSLPRTGATQYF	TGTGCCAGCAGCTTACCTCGGACAGGGGCGACCCAGTACTTC
NA	TRBJ2-5	TRBV5-1	NA	CASREAETQYF	TGCGCCAGCAGAGAGGCGGAGACCCAGTACTTC
NA	TRBJ1-5	TRBV4-3	NA	CASSQDVQAIGNQPQHF	TGCGCCAGCAGCCAAGATGTACAGGCGATCGGCAATCAGCCCCAGCATTTT
NA	TRBJ1-1	TRBV11-2	few	CASSISGTPNTEAFF	TGTGCCAGCAGCATCTCCGGGACACCGAACACTGAAGCTTTCTTT
TRBD1	TRBJ1-1	TRBV7-2	NA	CASSFTGGNAFF	TGTGCCAGCAGCTTTACAGGGGGCAATGCTTTCTTT
TRBD2	TRBJ2-1	TRBV5-1	NA	CASRDSGYNEQFF	TGCGCCAGCAGAGATAGCGGGTACAATGAGCAGTTCTTC
TRBD1	TRBJ2-7	TRBV5-1	NA	CASSLHPGQGTLGEQYF	TGCGCCAGCAGCTTACATCCGGGACAGGGGACGTTGGGGGAGCAGTACTTC
TRBD1	TRBJ2-6	TRBV7-9	NA	CASTPGQGDYSGANVLTF	TGTGCCAGCACCCCCGGGCAGGGGGATTACTCTGGGGCCAACGTCCTGACTTTC
NA	TRBJ1-5	TRBV7-9	NA	CASSLGPAGLEQPQHF	TGTGCCAGCAGCTTGGGCCCTGCAGGGCTAGAGCAGCCCCAGCATTTT
NA	TRBJ2-7	TRBV19	NA	CASSISGHEQYF	TGTGCCAGTAGTATTTCAGGCCACGAGCAGTACTTC
TRBD2	TRBJ2-3	TRBV5-6	NA	CASSYGTSGASTDTQYF	TGTGCCAGCAGCTATGGGACTAGCGGGGCCAGCACAGATACGCAGTATTTT
NA	TRBJ1-1	TRBV28	NA	CASSLPGNTEAFF	TGTGCCAGCAGTTTACCAGGGAACACTGAAGCTTTCTTT
TRBD2	TRBJ2-5	TRBV9	NA	CASSATLQGGTSGRWRTQYF	TGTGCCAGCAGCGCGACCCTACAGGGGGGGACTAGCGGGAGGTGGAGGACCCAGTACTTC
TRBD1	TRBJ1-1	TRBV28	once	CASSVRSDRANTEAFF	TGTGCCAGCAGTGTACGGTCGGACAGGGCCAACACTGAAGCTTTCTTT
TRBD1	TRBJ2-7	TRBV5-1	once	CASSATGASYEQYF	TGCGCCAGCAGCGCGACAGGGGCCTCCTACGAGCAGTACTTC
TRBD1	TRBJ2-3	TRBV28	NA	CASRDRSTDTQYF	TGTGCCAGCAGGGACAGGAGCACAGATACGCAGTATTTT
NA	TRBJ2-2	TRBV2	NA	CAGSDGSAGGELFF	TGTGCCGGCAGTGACGGGTCTGCCGGGGGGGAGCTGTTTTTT
NA	TRBJ1-4	TRBV5-1	NA	CASSLARTASATNEKLFF	TGCGCCAGCAGCTTGGCCCGGACAGCCTCTGCAACTAATGAAAAACTGTTTTTT
NA	TRBJ2-7	TRBV11-2	NA	CASSLNSFMGEQYF	TGTGCCAGCAGCTTAAACAGTTTTATGGGCGAGCAGTACTTC
NA	TRBJ2-2	TRBV19	NA	CASGAGNTGELFF	TGTGCCAGTGGGGCCGGCAACACCGGGGAGCTGTTTTTT
TRBD1	TRBJ1-5	TRBV28	NA	CASSPHRGNQPQHF	TGTGCCAGCAGCCCTCACAGGGGAAATCAGCCCCAGCATTTT
NA	TRBJ1-4	TRBV7-6	NA	CASSPAGIQNEKLFF	TGTGCCAGCAGCCCAGCGGGGATACAGAATGAAAAACTGTTTTTT
TRBD1	TRBJ1-4	TRBV6-6	NA	CASRGGDRGLNEKLFF	TGTGCCAGCAGAGGGGGGGACAGGGGACTTAATGAAAAACTGTTTTTT
NA	TRBJ1-1	TRBV4-3	NA	CASSQEGGTNTEAFF	TGCGCCAGCAGCCAAGAGGGGGGGACGAACACTGAAGCTTTCTTT
NA	TRBJ1-4	TRBV21-1	NA	CASSFVFGRVRFNEKLFF	TGTGCCAGCAGCTTTGTCTTCGGGAGGGTACGCTTTAATGAAAAACTGTTTTTT
TRBD2	TRBJ2-3	TRBV5-4	few	CASSQVLAGGPFTDTQYF	TGCGCCAGCAGCCAAGTTCTAGCGGGAGGGCCGTTCACAGATACGCAGTATTTT
NA	TRBJ1-2	TRBV7-9	NA	CASSYSTYGYTF	TGTGCCAGCAGCTACAGTACCTATGGCTACACCTTC
NA	TRBJ2-7	TRBV10-3	NA	CAISQGPSGLYEQYF	TGTGCCATCAGTCAGGGGCCGTCAGGACTCTACGAGCAGTACTTC
TRBD1	TRBJ1-1	TRBV19	NA	CASSIYRGYTEAFF	TGTGCCAGTAGTATATACAGGGGCTACACTGAAGCTTTCTTT
TRBD1	TRBJ1-4	TRBV4-1	NA	CASSQVRGQQNEKLFF	TGCGCCAGCAGCCAGGTCCGGGGACAGCAGAATGAAAAACTGTTTTTT
TRBD1	TRBJ2-3	TRBV4-1	NA	CASTRQGWTDTQYF	TGCGCCAGCACTCGACAGGGTTGGACAGATACGCAGTATTTT
NA	TRBJ1-1	TRBV5-1	few	CASSLVAGIGVAFF	TGCGCCAGCAGCTTGGTAGCGGGTATTGGAGTAGCTTTCTTT
NA	TRBJ2-3	TRBV29-1	NA	CSVARRASGDTQYF	TGCAGCGTTGCTCGGAGGGCTTCGGGTGATACGCAGTATTTT
TRBD2	TRBJ2-3	TRBV10-3	NA	CAISESASVSSGDTQYF	TGTGCCATCAGTGAGTCGGCGAGTGTGTCTAGCGGGGATACGCAGTATTTT
TRBD2	TRBJ2-7	TRBV11-2	NA	CASSSTSGSAEQYF	TGTGCCAGCAGCTCTACTAGCGGGAGTGCCGAGCAGTACTTC
TRBD2	TRBJ2-7	TRBV30	NA	CAWKAGASYEQYF	TGTGCCTGGAAAGCGGGGGCCTCCTACGAGCAGTACTTC